This T cell receptor (beta chain) emerged from a study of post-analysis software for immune sequencing data. Study results and limitations: Patients carried a handful of TRBV segments more frequently than controls did, and TRBV5-6, TRBV5-1 and TRBV20-1 were among them.

The authors incorporated unique molecular identifiers into the TCR beta cDNA libraries. TCRdb reprocessed the PCR reads via MiXCR and lists one record per CDR3 protein. The top ten hold under 2% of the sample, which has 450,000 to 650,000 distinct CDR3 sequences, 44% seen once. A word on this clonotype: Its cognate antigen is unknown.

This CDR3 is built from 13 residues. V lost 0 bases and J 8 bases, leaving 8 bases between the germline ends. The germline V gene encodes CDR1 SGDLS and CDR2 YYNGEE. The receptor comes from a girl aged 5 to 17 with multiple sclerosis. V usage is TRBV9 and J usage is TRBJ1-4, with D possibly TRBD1 on 6 matching bases. Sequenced input: blood. The CDR3: CASSVGDREKLFF. For the CDR3, the DNA is TGTGCCAGCAGCGTAGGCGACAGGGAAAAACTGTTTTTT.